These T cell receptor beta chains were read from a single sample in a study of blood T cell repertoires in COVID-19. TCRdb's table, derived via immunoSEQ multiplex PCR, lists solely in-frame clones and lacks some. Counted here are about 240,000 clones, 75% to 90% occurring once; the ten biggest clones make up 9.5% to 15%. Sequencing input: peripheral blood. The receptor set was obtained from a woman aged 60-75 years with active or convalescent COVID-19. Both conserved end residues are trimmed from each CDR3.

ASSQGAGGTYNEQF,TRBJ2-1,TRBV3-1/TRBV3-2
ASSDQGVETQY,TRBJ2-5,TRBV10-2
ASSFTGDNSPLH,TRBJ1-6,TRBV5-6
ASSHRYSSYNEQF,TRBJ2-1,TRBV5-6
ASSDTTLAGEQF,TRBJ2-1,TRBV27
ASSLGTEAF,TRBJ1-1,TRBV25-1
ASSAQMGQGEAF,TRBJ1-1,TRBV9
ASSLVGQLNTGELF,TRBJ2-2,TRBV5-4
ASCRSSGNQPQH,TRBJ1-5,TRBV19
ASSFRQGSDTQY,TRBJ2-3,TRBV5-4
ASSPLGGDTEAF,TRBJ1-1,TRBV18
ASRARDRGPSWGYT,TRBJ1-2,TRBV5-6
ASSPGLAFTKNIQY,TRBJ2-4,TRBV11-2
ASSLGTPYGYT,TRBJ1-2,TRBV7-2
ASSSGGLDQPQH,TRBJ1-5,TRBV7-9
ASSISAGGYNEQF,TRBJ2-1,TRBV19
ASGAPGRLNTEAF,TRBJ1-1,TRBV19
ASSVGLAGGTDEQF,TRBJ2-1,TRBV2
ASSEGPGSDYEQY,TRBJ2-7,TRBV5-4
ASSVDSGGYNEQF,TRBJ2-1,TRBV9
ASSSGQISPLH,TRBJ1-6,TRBV7-9
ASSAQGVYGYT,TRBJ1-2,TRBV7-9
AISAGTHRDTQY,TRBJ2-3,TRBV10-3
ASSTEAGYGYT,TRBJ1-2,TRBV7-9
ASTPSGVPSSYNEQF,TRBJ2-1,TRBV7-3
ASSLAGGAHNSPLH,TRBJ1-6,TRBV5-6
ASSLGQGEAYEQY,TRBJ2-7,TRBV5-1
ASSPGGVYGYT,TRBJ1-2,TRBV7-8
ASSLRSRGVRQETQY,TRBJ2-5,TRBV7-8
ASSHSGQGDFANYGYT,TRBJ1-2,TRBV14